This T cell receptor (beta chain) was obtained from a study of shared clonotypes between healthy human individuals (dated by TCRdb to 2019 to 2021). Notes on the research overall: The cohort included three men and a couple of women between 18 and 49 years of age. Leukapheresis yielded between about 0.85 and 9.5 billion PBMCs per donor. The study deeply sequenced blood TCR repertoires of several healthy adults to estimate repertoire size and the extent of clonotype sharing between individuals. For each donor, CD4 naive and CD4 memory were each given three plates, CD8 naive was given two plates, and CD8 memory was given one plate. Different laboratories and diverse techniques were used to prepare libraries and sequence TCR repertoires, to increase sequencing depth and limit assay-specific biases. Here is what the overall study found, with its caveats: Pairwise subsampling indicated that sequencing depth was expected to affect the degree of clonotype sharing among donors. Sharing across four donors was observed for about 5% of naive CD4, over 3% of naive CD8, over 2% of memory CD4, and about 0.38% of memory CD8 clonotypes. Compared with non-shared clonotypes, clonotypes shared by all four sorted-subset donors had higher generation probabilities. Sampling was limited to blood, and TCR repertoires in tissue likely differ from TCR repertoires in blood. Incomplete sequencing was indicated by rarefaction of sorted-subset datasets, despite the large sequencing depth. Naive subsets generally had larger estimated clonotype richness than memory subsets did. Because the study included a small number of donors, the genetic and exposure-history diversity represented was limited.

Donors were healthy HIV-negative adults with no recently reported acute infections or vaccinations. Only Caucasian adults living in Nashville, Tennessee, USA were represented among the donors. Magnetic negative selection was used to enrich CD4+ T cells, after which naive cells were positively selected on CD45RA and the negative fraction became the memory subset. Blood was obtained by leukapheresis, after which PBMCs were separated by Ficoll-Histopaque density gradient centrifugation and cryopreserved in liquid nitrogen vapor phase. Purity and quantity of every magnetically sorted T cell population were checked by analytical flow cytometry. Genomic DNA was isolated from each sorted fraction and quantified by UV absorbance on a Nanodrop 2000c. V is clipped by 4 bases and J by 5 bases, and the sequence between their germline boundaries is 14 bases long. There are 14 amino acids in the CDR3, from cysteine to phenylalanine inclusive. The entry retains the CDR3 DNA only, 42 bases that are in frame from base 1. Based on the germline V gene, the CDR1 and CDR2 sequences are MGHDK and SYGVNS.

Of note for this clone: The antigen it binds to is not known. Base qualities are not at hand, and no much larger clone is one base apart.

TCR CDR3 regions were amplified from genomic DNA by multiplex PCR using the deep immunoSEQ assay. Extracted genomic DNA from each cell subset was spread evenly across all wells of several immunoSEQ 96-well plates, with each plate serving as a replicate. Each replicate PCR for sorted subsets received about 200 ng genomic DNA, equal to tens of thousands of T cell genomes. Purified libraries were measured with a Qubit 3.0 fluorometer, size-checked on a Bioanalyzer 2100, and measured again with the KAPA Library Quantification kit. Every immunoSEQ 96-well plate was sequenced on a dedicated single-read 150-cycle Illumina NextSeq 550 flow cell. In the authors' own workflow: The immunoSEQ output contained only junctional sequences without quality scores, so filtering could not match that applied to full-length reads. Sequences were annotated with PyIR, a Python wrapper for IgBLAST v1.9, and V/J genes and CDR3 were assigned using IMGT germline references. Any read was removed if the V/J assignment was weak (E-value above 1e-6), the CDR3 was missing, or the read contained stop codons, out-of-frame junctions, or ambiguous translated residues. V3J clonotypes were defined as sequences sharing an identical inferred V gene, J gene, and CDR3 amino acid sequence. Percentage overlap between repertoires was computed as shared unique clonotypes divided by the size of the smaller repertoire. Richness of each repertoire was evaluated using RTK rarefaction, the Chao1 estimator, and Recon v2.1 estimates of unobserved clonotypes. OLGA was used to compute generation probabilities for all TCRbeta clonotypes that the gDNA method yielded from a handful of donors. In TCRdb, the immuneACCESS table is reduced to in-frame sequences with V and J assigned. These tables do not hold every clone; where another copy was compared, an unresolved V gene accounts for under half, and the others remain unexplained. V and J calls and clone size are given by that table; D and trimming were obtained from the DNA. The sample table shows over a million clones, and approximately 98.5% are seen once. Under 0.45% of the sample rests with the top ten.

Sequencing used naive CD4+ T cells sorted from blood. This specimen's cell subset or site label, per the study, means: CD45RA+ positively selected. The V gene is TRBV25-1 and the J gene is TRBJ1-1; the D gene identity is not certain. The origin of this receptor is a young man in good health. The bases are TGTGCCAGCAGTGGGCGGGCGCGGAGAACTGAAGCTTTCTTT. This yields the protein CASSGRARRTEAFF.